These 16 T cell receptor beta chains were sequenced from one sample in a study of T cells in tumors and immune-related adverse events (dated by TCRdb to the early 2020s). According to the study, the label for this sample's treatment or condition signals: nivolumab (PD-1 blockade) given before sampling. Libraries were built with the immunoSEQ multiplex PCR assay. The source is immuneACCESS, and TCRdb retained only in-frame sequences with V and J called. Part of the clones is not carried over; for the studies checked, unresolved V genes explain less than half of this, and the remainder is unexplained. The sample contains about 8,600 clones, around 95% of them found a single time. Less than 2.5% of the sample goes to the ten largest clones. The sequenced sample was lymph node tissue, obtained from a patient treated with anti-PD-1 therapy. The receptors were sampled from a female donor with metastatic renal cell carcinoma.

This chain connects TRBV5-5 to TRBJ1-1, with D hard to call. The CDR3 spans 12 residues. V shed 1 base and J shed 2 bases, with 3 bases lying between them. Germline CDR1 is SGHKS and CDR2 is YYEKEE (reference sequence). CDR3 loop: CASSLFNTEAFF. The CDR3 DNA follows: TGTGCCAGCAGCTTGTTTAACACTGAAGCTTTCTTT.

For this clone: One end of the junction does not line up with germline, which may come from a read error. The genes are TRBV5-1 and TRBJ1-3, with 7 bases that match TRBD1. The CDR3 contains 15 residues. Germline V gene data show CDR1 as SGHRS and CDR2 as YFSETQ. CDR3 DNA sequence: TGCGCCAACAGCTTGAGACAGGGTTCTGGAAACACCATATATTTT. Protein: CANSLRQGSGNTIYF. Full variable domain (remainder filled in from reference TRBV5-1 and TRBJ1-3): KAGVTQTPRYLIKTRGQQVTLSCSPISGHRSVSWYQQTPGQGLQFLFEYFSETQRNKGNFPGRFSGRQFSNSRSEMNVSTLELGDSALYLCANSLRQGSGNTIYFGEGSWLTVV.

This rearrangement joins TRBV11-2 to TRBJ2-3; D is undetermined. The CDR3 totals 12 residues. Between the trimmed V and J ends, which lost 2 bases and 8 bases, there was a span of 8 bases. Germline values: CDR1 SGHAT, CDR2 FQNNGV. The CDR3 here is CASSLTTATQYF. CDR3 coding DNA: TGTGCCAGCAGCTTAACAACGGCTACGCAGTATTTT.

This clone was recorded only once. The rearrangement joins TRBV6-5 to TRBJ1-5; 8 bases fit TRBD1. The CDR3 is 14 amino acids. Trimming removed 6 bases from V and 7 bases from J; junction bases left unmatched: 8. Per the germline V gene, CDR1 is MNHEY and CDR2 is SVGAGI. For the CDR3, the DNA is TGTGCCAGCAGACCCTACAGGGGGAGCCAGCCCCAGCATTTT. Protein product: CASRPYRGSQPQHF.

Comment on this clone: Other DNA sequences in this specimen translate into the identical CDR3. The chain couples TRBV10-3 to TRBJ1-3; 7 bases align to TRBD1. Trimming at V came to 8 bases and at J to 2 bases, leaving 12 bases not matched to a gene. In germline, CDR1 is ENHRY, CDR2 SYGVKD. There are 16 residues in the CDR3. Written as DNA, the CDR3 is TGTGCCATCTCGGGGGGGGACAGCTCTCCTGGAAACACCATATATTTT. As protein: CAISGGDSSPGNTIYF.

The rearrangement joins TRBV11-2 to TRBJ1-5; 7 nucleotides align to TRBD1. CDR1 is SGHAT and CDR2 is FQNNGV in the germline V gene. The length of the CDR3 is 14 residues. The V gene end was trimmed by 5 bases and the J gene end by 6 bases; junction bases not matched to a gene: 7. CDR3 nucleotide sequence: TGTGCCAGCAGCCTCAGACAGGGTGCTCAGCCCCAGCATTTT. It is translated as CASSLRQGAQPQHF.

The chain carries TRBV27 and TRBJ2-3; D possibly corresponds to TRBD2 (5 bases). V lost 8 bases, J lost 10 bases, and 25 bases lay in between. Germline V gene data show CDR1 as MNHEY and CDR2 as SMNVEV (reference sequence). The CDR3 contains 15 residues. CDR3 sequence reads: CASSSGAEGIVAQYF. The CDR3, as DNA: TGTGCCAGCTCCTCGGGCGCAGAGGGTATAGTCGCGCAGTATTTT.

The chain links TRBV19 to TRBJ1-2; 7 bases are shared with TRBD1. In germline, CDR1 is LNHDA, CDR2 SQIVND (reference sequence). V was clipped by 4 bases and J by 2 bases; unmatched bases: 1. The length of the CDR3 is 13 residues. The CDR3: CASSRDSNYGYTF. CDR3 nucleotides: TGTGCCAGTAGTAGGGACAGCAACTATGGCTACACCTTC.

A remark on this clone: One end of the junction is discordant with germline, which a read error may explain. This sequence joins TRBV5-1 and TRBJ2-1; weak D call: TRBD2 (6 bases). Germline CDR1 and CDR2: SGHRS and YFSETQ. This CDR3 is built from 15 residues. CDR3 loop: CASSLEGKVGNEQFF. CDR3 nucleotides: TGCGCCAGCAGTTTGGAGGGGAAGGTGGGCAATGAGCAGTTCTTC.

V usage is TRBV7-8 and J usage is TRBJ2-5; D not certain. Germline CDR1 reads SGHVS; CDR2 reads FQNEAQ. V lost 1 base and J lost 0, with 6 bases in between. The CDR3 extends over 14 amino acids. The CDR3 protein is CASSLGYHQETQYF. The DNA for the CDR3 is TGTGCCAGCAGCTTAGGTTACCACCAAGAGACCCAGTACTTC.

The genes are TRBV27 and TRBJ1-2; 8 nucleotides match TRBD1. Germline CDR1 MNHEY, CDR2 SMNVEV (reference sequence). The CDR3 has 15 residues. Trimming at V came to 8 bases and at J to 3 bases, leaving 11 bases not matched to a gene. DNA for the CDR3: TGTGCCAGCGGACGGTCCGGGACAGGAGACTATGGCTACACCTTC. It encodes CASGRSGTGDYGYTF.

The chain links TRBV16 to TRBJ1-2; D call uncertain. The CDR3 covers 13 residues. In germline, CDR1 is KGHSY, CDR2 FQNENV. Trimming removed 0 bases from V and 8 bases from J, with 10 bases in between. The CDR3 protein is CASSQSLGYGYTF. The CDR3, as DNA: TGTGCCAGCAGCCAATCACTTGGGTACGGCTACACCTTC. Full variable domain (outside the CDR3, taken from reference TRBV16 and TRBJ1-2): GEEVAQTPKHLVRGEGQKAKLYCAPIKGHSYVFWYQQVLKNEFKFLISFQNENVFDETGMPKERFSAKCLPNSPCSLEIQATKLEDSAVYFCASSQSLGYGYTFGSGTRLTVV.

The DNA of the CDR3 is TGTGCCAGTAGTATAGACTCCCCGCCGGGGACTAGCGGGAGTTACGAGCAGTACTTC. Translation: CASSIDSPPGTSGSYEQYF. V and J are TRBV19 and TRBJ2-7, with TRBD2 matching 14 bases. The germline gives CDR1 LNHDA, CDR2 SQIVND (reference sequence). The CDR3 covers 19 residues. Trimming at V came to 0 bases and at J to 4 bases, leaving 11 bases not matched to a gene.

This clone was observed a few times. This chain's CDR3 is CASSLGQGNEKLFF. DNA of the CDR3: TGCGCCAGCAGCTTGGGACAGGGGAATGAAAAACTGTTTTTT. The chain uses TRBV5-1 and TRBJ1-4; 8 nucleotides line up with TRBD1. This CDR3 region has 14 residues. The trim removed 0 bases at V and 5 bases at J, leaving 0 bases unmatched. Germline CDR1 reads SGHRS; CDR2 reads YFSETQ.

The chain combines TRBV6-1 with TRBJ2-7; D is possibly TRBD2 (6 bases). Trimming stripped 7 bases from V and 3 bases from J, with 16 bases between. The germline gives CDR1 MNHNS, CDR2 SASEGT. The CDR3 contains 14 residues. CDR3: CASTQERGLYEQYF. CDR3 bases: TGTGCCAGCACCCAGGAGAGGGGACTCTACGAGCAGTACTTC.

The chain is built from TRBV27 and TRBJ1-2; possibly TRBD1 for D (6 bases). The CDR3 has 14 residues. V was cut by 5 bases and J by 7 bases, with 17 bases left in between. Germline V lookup: CDR1 MNHEY, CDR2 SMNVEV (reference sequence). Written as DNA, the CDR3 is TGTGCCAGCAGTCCCGGGGGGCAGGGGTCTGGCTACACCTTC. Its translation is CASSPGGQGSGYTF.